This T cell receptor (beta chain) was captured by sequencing in a study of cytomegalovirus exposure and HLA in healthy donors. Study findings and constraints: Likely technical artifact: a cluster of highly shared sequence variants.

This clone was seen a handful of times. As yet, its antigen is unknown. 13 Jbeta primers and 60 Vbeta primers were used for the PCR. Sequencing used immunoSEQ multiplex PCR; TCRdb keeps in-frame clones, though not all of them. Of 89,000 or so clones detected, 70% to 75% appear once; the ten largest clones hold roughly 4.2%. Although they were nominally healthy when sampled, donors likely had unrecorded immune exposures. The J segment lost 3 bases and the V segment lost 3 bases, leaving 4 bases of the junction unmatched. The germline gives CDR1 SGDLS, CDR2 YYNGEE. This CDR3 region has 14 residues. The sequence came from a man in his 60s in good health and CMV-seronegative. The sample consisted of PBMCs. The chain couples TRBV9 to TRBJ2-7; 9 positions match TRBD1. CDR3 coding DNA: TGTGCCAGCAGCGCCGGGACAGGGTTCTACGAGCAGTACTTC. Amino acids: CASSAGTGFYEQYF.